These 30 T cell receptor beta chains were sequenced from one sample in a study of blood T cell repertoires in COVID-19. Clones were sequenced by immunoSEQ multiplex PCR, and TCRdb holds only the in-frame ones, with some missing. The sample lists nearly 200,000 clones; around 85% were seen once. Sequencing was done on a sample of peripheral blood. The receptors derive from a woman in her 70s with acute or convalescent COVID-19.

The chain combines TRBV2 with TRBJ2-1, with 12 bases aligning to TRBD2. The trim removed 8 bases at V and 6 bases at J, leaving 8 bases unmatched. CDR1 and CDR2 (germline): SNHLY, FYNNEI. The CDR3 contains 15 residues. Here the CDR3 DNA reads TGTGCCAGCCTGCTAGCGGGGGGGCTTTTCAATGAGCAGTTCTTC. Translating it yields CASLLAGGLFNEQFF.

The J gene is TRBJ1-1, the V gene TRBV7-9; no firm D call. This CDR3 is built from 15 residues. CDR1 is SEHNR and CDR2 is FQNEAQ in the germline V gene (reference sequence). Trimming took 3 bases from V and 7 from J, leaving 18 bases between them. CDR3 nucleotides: TGTGCCAGCAGCTTTAGCGACCCCGGACGGGTTGAAGCTTTCTTT. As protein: CASSFSDPGRVEAFF.

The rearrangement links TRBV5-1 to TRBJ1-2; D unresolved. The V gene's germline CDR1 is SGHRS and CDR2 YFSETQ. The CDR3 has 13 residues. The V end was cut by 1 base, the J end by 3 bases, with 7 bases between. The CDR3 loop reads CASSLRGDYGYTF. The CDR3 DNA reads TGCGCCAGCAGCTTGAGAGGCGACTATGGCTACACCTTC.

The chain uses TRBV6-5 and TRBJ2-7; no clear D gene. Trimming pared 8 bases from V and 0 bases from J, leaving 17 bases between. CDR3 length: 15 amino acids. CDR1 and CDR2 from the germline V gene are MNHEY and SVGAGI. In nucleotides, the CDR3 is TGTGCCAGCTCCTTCAGTACACCTAGCTCCTACGAGCAGTACTTC. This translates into CASSFSTPSSYEQYF.

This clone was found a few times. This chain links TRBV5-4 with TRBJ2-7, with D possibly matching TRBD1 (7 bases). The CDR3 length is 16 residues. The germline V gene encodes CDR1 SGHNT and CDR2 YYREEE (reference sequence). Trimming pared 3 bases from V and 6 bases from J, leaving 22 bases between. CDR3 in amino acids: CASSSTRGAYEVEQYF. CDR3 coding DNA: TGTGCCAGCAGCTCGACCAGGGGGGCCTACGAGGTCGAGCAGTACTTC.

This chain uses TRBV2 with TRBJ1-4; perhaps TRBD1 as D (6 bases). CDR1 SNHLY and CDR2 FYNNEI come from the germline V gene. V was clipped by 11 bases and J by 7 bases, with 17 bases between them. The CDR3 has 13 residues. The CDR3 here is CAGYGQNIEKLFF. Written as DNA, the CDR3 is TGTGCCGGATACGGACAGAACATTGAAAAACTGTTTTTT.

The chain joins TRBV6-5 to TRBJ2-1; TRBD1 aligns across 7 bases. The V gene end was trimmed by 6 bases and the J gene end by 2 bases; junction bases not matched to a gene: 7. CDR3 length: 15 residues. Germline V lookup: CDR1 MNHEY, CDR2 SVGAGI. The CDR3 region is CASSSTGVAYNEQFF. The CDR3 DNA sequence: TGTGCCAGCAGCTCTACAGGGGTGGCCTACAATGAGCAGTTCTTC.

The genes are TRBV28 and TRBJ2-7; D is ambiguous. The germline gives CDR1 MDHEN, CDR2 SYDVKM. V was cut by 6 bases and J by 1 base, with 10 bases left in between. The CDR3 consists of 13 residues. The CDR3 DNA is TGTGCCAGCAGGGGCCACGGATCCTACGAGCAGTACTTC. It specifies CASRGHGSYEQYF. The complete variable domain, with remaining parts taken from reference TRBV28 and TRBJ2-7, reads DVKVTQSSRYLVKRTGEKVFLECVQDMDHENMFWYRQDPGLGLRLIYFSYDVKMKEKGDIPEGYSVSREKKERFSLILESASTNQTSMYLCASRGHGSYEQYFGPGTRLTVT.

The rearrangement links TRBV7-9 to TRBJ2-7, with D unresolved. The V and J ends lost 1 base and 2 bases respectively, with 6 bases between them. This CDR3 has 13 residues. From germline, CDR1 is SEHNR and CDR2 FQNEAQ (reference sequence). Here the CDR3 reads CASSLDGPYEQYF. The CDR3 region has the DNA TGTGCCAGCAGCTTAGACGGTCCCTACGAGCAGTACTTC.

The chain's CDR3 is CASSISVPSSYNEQFF. The CDR3 bases are TGTGCCAGTAGTATAAGTGTACCGAGCTCCTACAATGAGCAGTTCTTC. V is TRBV19 and J is TRBJ2-1; D gene ambiguous. The CDR3 extends over 16 amino acids. Deletions cut 2 bases from V and 0 bases from J, with 11 bases between. Germline CDR1 reads LNHDA; CDR2 reads SQIVND (reference sequence).

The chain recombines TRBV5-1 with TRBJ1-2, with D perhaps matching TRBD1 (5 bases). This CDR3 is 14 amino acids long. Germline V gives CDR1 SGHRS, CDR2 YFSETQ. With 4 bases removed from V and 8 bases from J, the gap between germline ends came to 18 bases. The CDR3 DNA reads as TGCGCCAGCAGCACTACAGGAGCATCGATAGGCTACACCTTC. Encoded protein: CASSTTGASIGYTF.

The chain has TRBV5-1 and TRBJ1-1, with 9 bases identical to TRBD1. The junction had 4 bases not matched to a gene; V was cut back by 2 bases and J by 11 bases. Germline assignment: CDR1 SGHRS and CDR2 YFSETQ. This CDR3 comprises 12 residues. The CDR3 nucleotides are TGCGCCAGCAGCTTCGGGACAGGGTACGCTTTCTTT. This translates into CASSFGTGYAFF.

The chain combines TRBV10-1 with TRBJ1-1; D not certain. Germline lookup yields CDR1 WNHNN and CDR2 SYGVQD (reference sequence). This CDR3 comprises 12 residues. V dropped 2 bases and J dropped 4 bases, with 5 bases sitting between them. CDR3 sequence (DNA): TGCGCCAGCAGTGAGGCGAGCACTGAAGCTTTCTTT. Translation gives CASSEASTEAFF.

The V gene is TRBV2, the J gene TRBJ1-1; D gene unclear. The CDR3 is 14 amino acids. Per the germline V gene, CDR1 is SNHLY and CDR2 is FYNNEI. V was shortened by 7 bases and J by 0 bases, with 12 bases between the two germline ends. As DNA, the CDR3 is TGTGCCAGCACCGAGGTACAAGTGAACACTGAAGCTTTCTTT. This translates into CASTEVQVNTEAFF.

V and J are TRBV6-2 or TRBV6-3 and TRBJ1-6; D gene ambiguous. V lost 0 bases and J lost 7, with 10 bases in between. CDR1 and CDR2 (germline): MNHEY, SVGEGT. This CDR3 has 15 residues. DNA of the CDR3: TGTGCCAGCAGTTACTCGACGGCGGCCAATTCACCCCTCCACTTT. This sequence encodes CASSYSTAANSPLHF.

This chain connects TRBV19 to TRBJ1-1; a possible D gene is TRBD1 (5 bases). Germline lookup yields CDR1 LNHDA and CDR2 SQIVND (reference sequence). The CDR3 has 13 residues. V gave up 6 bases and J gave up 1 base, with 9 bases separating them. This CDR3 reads CASRRTRNTEAFF. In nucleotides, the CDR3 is TGTGCCAGTAGGAGGACACGGAACACTGAAGCTTTCTTT.

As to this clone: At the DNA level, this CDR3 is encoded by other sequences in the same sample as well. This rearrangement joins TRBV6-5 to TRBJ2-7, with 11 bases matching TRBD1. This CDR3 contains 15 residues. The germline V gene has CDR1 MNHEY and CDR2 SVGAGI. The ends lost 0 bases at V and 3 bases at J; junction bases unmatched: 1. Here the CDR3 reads CASSYSGTGGYEQYF. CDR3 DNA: TGTGCCAGCAGTTACTCGGGGACAGGGGGCTACGAGCAGTACTTC.

The CDR3 nucleotides read TGTGCCAGCTCACCAAAGGGGGCGACTGAAGCTTTCTTT. Its translation is CASSPKGATEAFF. The chain combines TRBV18 with TRBJ1-1; 7 bases map to TRBD1. J gave up 5 bases and V 2 bases, and 2 bases lay outside the gene matches. This CDR3 region has 13 residues. Germline assignment: CDR1 KGHSH and CDR2 LQKENI.

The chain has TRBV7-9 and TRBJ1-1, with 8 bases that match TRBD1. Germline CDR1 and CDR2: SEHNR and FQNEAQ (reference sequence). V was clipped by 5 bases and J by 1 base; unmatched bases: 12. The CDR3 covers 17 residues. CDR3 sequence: CASSLSDLQGENTEAFF. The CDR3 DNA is TGTGCCAGCAGCCTATCCGACTTACAGGGGGAGAACACTGAAGCTTTCTTT.

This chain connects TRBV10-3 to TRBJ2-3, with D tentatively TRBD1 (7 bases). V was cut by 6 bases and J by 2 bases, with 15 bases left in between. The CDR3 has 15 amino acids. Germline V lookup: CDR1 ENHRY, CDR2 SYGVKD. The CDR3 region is CAIRRRGTDTDTQYF. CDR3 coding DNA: TGTGCCATCAGGCGGAGGGGGACAGACACAGATACGCAGTATTTT.

CDR3 nucleotide sequence: TGTGCCAGCAGCCTAACAGGGAGGGGTTCCTACGAGCAGTACTTC. As protein: CASSLTGRGSYEQYF. The rearrangement joins TRBV27 to TRBJ2-7; D perhaps matches TRBD2 (7 bases). From germline, CDR1 is MNHEY and CDR2 SMNVEV (reference sequence). The CDR3 runs to 15 residues. The ends were cut back, 6 bases at V and 1 base at J, with 16 bases in the middle.

CDR3 loop: CASSLAGGKTEAFF. In DNA, the CDR3 is TGTGCCAGCAGCTTAGCGGGGGGTAAGACTGAAGCTTTCTTT. This chain links TRBV7-9 with TRBJ1-1; TRBD1 is a possible D gene (5 bases). V lost 0 bases and J 5 bases, leaving 10 bases between the germline ends. CDR1 SEHNR and CDR2 FQNEAQ come from the germline V gene (reference sequence). The CDR3 is 14 amino acids.

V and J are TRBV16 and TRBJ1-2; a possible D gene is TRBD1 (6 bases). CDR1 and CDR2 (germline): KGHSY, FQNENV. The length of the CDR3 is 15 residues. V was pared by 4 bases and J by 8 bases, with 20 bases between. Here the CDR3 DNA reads TGTGCCAGCAGCCTTCGCGGCAGGGGACGGCGGGGCTACACCTTC. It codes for CASSLRGRGRRGYTF.

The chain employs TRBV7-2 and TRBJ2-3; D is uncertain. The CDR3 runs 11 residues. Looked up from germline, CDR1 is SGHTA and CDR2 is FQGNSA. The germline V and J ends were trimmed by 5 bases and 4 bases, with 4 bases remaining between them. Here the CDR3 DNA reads TGTGCCAGCAGCCACTCAGATACGCAGTATTTT. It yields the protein CASSHSDTQYF.

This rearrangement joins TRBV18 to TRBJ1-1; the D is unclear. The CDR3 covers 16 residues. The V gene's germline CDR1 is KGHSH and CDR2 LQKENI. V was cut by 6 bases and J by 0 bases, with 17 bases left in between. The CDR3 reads CASSPQRGGMNTEAFF. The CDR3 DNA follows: TGTGCCAGCTCTCCGCAGAGAGGAGGTATGAACACTGAAGCTTTCTTT.

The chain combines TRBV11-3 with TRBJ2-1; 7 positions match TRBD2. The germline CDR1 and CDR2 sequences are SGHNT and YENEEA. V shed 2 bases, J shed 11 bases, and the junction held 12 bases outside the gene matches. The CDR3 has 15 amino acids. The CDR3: CASSLNLAAGVQQFF. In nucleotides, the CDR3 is TGTGCCAGCAGCTTAAATCTAGCGGCGGGAGTTCAGCAGTTCTTC. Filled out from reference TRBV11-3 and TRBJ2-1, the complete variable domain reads EAGVVQSPRYKIIEKKQPVAFWCNPISGHNTLYWYLQNLGQGPELLIRYENEEAVDDSQLPKDRFSAERLKGVDSTLKIQPAELGDSAVYLCASSLNLAAGVQQFFGPGTRLTVL.

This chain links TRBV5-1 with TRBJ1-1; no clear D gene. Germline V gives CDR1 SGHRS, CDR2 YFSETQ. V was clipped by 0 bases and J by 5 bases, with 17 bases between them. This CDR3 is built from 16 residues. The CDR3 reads CASSLALAPLGTEAFF. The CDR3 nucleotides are TGCGCCAGCAGCTTGGCGCTAGCTCCCCTGGGGACTGAAGCTTTCTTT.

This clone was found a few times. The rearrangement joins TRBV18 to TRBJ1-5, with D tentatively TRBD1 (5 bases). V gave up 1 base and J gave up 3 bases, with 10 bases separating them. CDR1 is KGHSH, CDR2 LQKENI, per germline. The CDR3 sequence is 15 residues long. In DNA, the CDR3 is TGTGCCAGCTCACCACGCGGGGGGATCAATCAGCCCCAGCATTTT. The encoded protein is CASSPRGGINQPQHF.

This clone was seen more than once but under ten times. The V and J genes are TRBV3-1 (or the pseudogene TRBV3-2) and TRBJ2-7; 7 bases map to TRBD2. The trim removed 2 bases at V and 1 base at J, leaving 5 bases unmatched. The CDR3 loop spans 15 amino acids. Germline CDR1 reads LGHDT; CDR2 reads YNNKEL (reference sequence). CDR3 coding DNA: TGTGCCAGCAGCCAACAAGGGAGGGAGTCCTACGAGCAGTACTTC. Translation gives CASSQQGRESYEQYF.

The CDR3 sequence is CASSYQGTHSGANVLTF. CDR3 sequence (DNA): TGTGCCAGCAGCTATCAGGGAACCCACTCTGGGGCCAACGTCCTGACTTTC. This chain connects TRBV9 to TRBJ2-6, with D tentatively TRBD1 (5 bases). The CDR3 covers 17 residues. Per the germline V gene, CDR1 is SGDLS and CDR2 is YYNGEE. Trimming cost V 4 bases and J 0 bases, with 14 bases left between them.